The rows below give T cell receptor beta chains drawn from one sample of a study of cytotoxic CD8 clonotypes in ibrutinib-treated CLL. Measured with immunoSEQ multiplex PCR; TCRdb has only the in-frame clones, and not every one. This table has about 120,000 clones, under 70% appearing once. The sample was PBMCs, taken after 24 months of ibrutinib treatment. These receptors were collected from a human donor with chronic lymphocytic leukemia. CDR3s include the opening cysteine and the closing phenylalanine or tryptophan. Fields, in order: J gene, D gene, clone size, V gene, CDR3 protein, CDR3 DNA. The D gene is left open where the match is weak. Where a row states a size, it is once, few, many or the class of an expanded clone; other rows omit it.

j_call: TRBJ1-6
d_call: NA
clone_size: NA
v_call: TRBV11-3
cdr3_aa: CASSSARVHNSPLHF
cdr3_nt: TGTGCCAGCAGCTCGGCCCGGGTCCATAATTCACCCCTCCACTTT

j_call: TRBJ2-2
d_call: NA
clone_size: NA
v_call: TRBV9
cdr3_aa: CASSILSGVGGELFF
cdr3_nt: TGTGCCAGCAGCATACTCTCTGGGGTCGGCGGGGAGCTGTTTTTT

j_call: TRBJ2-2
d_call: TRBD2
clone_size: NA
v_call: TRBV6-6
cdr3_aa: CASVGGALKLFF
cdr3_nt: TGTGCCAGCGTCGGGGGGGCCTTGAAGCTGTTTTTT

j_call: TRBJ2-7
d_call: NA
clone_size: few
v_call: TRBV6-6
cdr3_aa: CASSPSRHLIDEQYF
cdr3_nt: TGTGCCAGCAGCCCCAGCCGCCACCTCATTGACGAGCAGTACTTC

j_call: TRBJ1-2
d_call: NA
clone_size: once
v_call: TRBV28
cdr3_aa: CASCTISRNRYGYTF
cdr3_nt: TGTGCCAGCTGTACAATATCTAGGAATCGCTATGGCTACACCTTC

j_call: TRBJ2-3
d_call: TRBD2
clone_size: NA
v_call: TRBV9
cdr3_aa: CASSVYSGGPDTQYF
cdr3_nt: TGTGCCAGCAGCGTATATAGCGGGGGGCCAGATACGCAGTATTTT

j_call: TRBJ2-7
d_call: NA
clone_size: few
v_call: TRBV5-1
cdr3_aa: CASSLEGLGEQYF
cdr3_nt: TGCGCCAGCAGCTTGGAGGGTTTGGGCGAGCAGTACTTC

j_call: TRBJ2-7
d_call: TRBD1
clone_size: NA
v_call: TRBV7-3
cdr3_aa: CASSSGPDRGLEQYF
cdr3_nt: TGTGCCAGCAGCTCAGGTCCGGACAGGGGGCTTGAGCAGTACTTC

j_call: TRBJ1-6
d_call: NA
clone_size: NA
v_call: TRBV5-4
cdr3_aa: CASRLGARDNSPLHF
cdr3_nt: TGTGCCAGCAGGCTAGGGGCGCGGGATAATTCACCCCTCCACTTT

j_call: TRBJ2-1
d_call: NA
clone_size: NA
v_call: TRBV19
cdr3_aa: CASSILRGAGRVGEQFF
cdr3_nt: TGTGCCAGTAGTATATTAAGGGGGGCGGGTCGGGTAGGAGAGCAGTTCTTC

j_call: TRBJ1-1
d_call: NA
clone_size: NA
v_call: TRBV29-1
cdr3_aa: CSVSFPNGARSTEAFF
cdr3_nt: TGCAGCGTGTCTTTTCCTAATGGAGCCCGGAGCACTGAAGCTTTCTTT

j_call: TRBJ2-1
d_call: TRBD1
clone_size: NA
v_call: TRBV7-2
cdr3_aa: CASSFRQGSPEQFF
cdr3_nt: TGTGCCAGCAGCTTCCGACAGGGATCCCCAGAGCAGTTCTTC

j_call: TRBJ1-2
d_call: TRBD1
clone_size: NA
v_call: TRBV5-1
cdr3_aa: CASSLEQGEMNGYTF
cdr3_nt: TGCGCCAGCAGCTTGGAGCAGGGGGAGATGAATGGCTACACCTTC

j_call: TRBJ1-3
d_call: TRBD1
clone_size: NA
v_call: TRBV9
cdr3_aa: CASSARDRESGNTIYF
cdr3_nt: TGTGCCAGCAGCGCCCGGGACAGGGAGTCTGGAAACACCATATATTTT

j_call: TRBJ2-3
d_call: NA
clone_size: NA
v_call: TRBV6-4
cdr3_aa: CASSRTADSTDTQYF
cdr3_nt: TGTGCCAGCAGTAGGACCGCTGATAGCACAGATACGCAGTATTTT